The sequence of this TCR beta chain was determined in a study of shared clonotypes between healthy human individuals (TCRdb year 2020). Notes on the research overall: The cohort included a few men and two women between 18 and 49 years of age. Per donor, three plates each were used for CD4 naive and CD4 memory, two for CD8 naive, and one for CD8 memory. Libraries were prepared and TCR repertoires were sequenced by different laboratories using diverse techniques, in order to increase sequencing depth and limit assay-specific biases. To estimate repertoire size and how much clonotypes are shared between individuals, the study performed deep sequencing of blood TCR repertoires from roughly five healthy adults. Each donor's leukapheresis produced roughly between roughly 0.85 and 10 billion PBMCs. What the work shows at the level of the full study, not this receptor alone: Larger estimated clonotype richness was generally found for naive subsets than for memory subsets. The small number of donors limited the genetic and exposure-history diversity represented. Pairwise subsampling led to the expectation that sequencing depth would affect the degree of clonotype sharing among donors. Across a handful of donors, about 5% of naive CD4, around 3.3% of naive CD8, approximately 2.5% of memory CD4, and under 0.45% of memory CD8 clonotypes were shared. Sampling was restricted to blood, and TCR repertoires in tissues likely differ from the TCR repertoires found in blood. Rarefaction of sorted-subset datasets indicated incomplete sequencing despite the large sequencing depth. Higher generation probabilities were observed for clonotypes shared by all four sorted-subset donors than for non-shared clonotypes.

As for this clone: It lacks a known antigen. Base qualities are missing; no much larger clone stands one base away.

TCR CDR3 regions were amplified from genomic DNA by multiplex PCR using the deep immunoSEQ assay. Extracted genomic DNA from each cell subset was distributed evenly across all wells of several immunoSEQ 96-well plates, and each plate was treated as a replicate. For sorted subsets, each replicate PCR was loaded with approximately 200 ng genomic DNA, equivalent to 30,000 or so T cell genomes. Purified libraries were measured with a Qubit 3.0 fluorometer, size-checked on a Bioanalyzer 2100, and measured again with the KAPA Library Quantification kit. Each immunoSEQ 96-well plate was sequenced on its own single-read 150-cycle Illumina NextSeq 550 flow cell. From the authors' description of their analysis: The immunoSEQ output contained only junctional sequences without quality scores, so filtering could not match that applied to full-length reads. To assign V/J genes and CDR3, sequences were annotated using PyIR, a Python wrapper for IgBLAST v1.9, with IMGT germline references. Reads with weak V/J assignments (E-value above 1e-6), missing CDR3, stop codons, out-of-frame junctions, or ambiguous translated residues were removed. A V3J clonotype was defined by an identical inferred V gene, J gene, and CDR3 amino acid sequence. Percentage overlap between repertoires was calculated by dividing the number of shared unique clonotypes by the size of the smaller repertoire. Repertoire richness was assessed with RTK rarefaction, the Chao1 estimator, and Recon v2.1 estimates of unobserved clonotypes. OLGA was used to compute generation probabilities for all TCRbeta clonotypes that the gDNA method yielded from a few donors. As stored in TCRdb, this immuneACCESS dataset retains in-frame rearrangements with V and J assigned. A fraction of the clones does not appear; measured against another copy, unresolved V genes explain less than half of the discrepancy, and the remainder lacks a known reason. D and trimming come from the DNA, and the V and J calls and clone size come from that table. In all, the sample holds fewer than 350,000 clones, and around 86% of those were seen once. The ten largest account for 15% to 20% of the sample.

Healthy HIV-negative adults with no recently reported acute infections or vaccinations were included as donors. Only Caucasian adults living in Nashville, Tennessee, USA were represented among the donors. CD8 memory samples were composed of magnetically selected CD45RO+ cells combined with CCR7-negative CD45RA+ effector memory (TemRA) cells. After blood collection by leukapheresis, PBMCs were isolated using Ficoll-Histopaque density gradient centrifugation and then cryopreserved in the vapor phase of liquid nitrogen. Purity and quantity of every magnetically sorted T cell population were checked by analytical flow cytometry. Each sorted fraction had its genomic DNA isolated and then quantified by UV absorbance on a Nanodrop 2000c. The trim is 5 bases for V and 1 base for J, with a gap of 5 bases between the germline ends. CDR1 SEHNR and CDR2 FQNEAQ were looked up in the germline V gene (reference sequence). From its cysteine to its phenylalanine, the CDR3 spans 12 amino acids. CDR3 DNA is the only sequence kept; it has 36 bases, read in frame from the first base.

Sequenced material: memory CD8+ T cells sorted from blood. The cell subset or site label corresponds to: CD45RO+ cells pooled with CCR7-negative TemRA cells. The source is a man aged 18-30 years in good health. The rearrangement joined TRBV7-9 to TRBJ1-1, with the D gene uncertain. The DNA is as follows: TGTGCCAGCAGCCCCGCGAACACTGAAGCTTTCTTT. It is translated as CASSPANTEAFF.